One and the same sample provided the 27 T cell receptor beta chains below, sequenced in a study of tissue T cells after allogeneic stem cell transplantation. The table came from immunoSEQ multiplex PCR; TCRdb's copy has only in-frame clones and leaves some out. The data contain 9,700 or so clones, over 60% of them singletons. Sequences were derived from tissue from the stomach, sampled at autopsy. The receptors come from a male donor at least 60 years old with lung cancer.

Turning to this clone: The junction and the germline gene differ at one end; a read error may be behind it. V and J are TRBV27 and TRBJ2-7, with 11 positions matching TRBD2. The CDR3 is 17 residues long. Germline loops: CDR1 MNHEY, CDR2 SMNVEV (reference sequence). Here the CDR3 reads CASSFASGRLSSHEQYF. The DNA of the CDR3 is TGTGCCAGCAGTTTCGCTAGCGGGAGGCTCTCCTCCCACGAGCAGTACTTC.

The CDR3 DNA reads as TGCGCCAGCACCATCAGGAATGAGCAGTTCTTC. Translation gives CASTIRNEQFF. The gene calls are TRBV5-1 and TRBJ2-1; no clear D. The CDR3 has 11 residues. Germline CDR1 reads SGHRS; CDR2 reads YFSETQ. The V and J ends lost 6 bases and 7 bases respectively, with 8 bases between them.

The J gene is TRBJ2-1, the V gene TRBV28; maybe TRBD2 (6 bases). The CDR3 length is 18 residues. The germline V and J ends were trimmed by 6 bases and 0 bases, with 21 bases remaining between them. The germline V gene encodes CDR1 MDHEN and CDR2 SYDVKM. CDR3 in amino acids: CASSPQLGGTRSYNEQFF. In nucleotides, the CDR3 is TGTGCCAGCAGCCCCCAGTTGGGGGGAACGCGCTCCTACAATGAGCAGTTCTTC.

The chain links TRBV28 to TRBJ2-1, with 12 nucleotides matching TRBD2. Germline trimming cut 6 bases from V and 6 bases from J; bases unmatched to any gene: 3. CDR3 size: 14 residues. Germline loops: CDR1 MDHEN, CDR2 SYDVKM. The CDR3 loop is CASRILAGGNEQFF. The DNA of the CDR3 is TGTGCCAGCAGAATACTAGCGGGAGGCAATGAGCAGTTCTTC.

V usage is TRBV28 and J usage is TRBJ2-7; D is unclear. The CDR3 extends over 16 amino acids. V was pared by 3 bases and J by 1 base, with 16 bases between. Germline CDR1 and CDR2: MDHEN and SYDVKM. Here the CDR3 DNA reads TGTGCCAGCAGTTTTACCCCCCGCAGCTCTTCCTACGAGCAGTACTTC. Translating it yields CASSFTPRSSSYEQYF.

In DNA form, the CDR3 reads TGTGCCAGCAGCCCCGACGGATGGTACGAGCAGTACTTC. Its protein is CASSPDGWYEQYF. This chain links TRBV7-2 with TRBJ2-7; no firm D call. CDR1 is SGHTA, CDR2 FQGNSA, per germline. The V gene lost 5 bases and the J gene lost 4 bases, with 12 bases spanning the gap. This CDR3 contains 13 residues.

V gene TRBV2 combines with J gene TRBJ2-7; TRBD1 matches 9 bases. V was clipped by 5 bases and J by 5 bases; unmatched bases: 7. CDR1 SNHLY and CDR2 FYNNEI come from the germline V gene. The CDR3 runs to 14 residues. The CDR3 bases are TGTGCCAGCAGTCCGGACAGGGGCGATAACGAGCAGTACTTC. Its translation: CASSPDRGDNEQYF. The full variable domain, rest sourced from reference TRBV2 and TRBJ2-7, is EPEVTQTPSHQVTQMGQEVILRCVPISNHLYFYWYRQILGQKVEFLVSFYNNEISEKSEIFDDQFSVERPDGSNFTLKIRSTKLEDSAMYFCASSPDRGDNEQYFGPGTRLTVT.

The chain couples TRBV5-1 to TRBJ2-3; a weak D match, TRBD2 (6 bases). The CDR3 totals 16 residues. In germline, CDR1 is SGHRS, CDR2 YFSETQ. Trimming took off 4 bases at V and 0 bases at J, with 15 bases between the two ends. CDR3 sequence: CASSPEGRTSTDTQYF. CDR3 bases: TGCGCCAGCAGCCCGGAGGGGCGGACGAGCACAGATACGCAGTATTTT. The whole variable domain, remainder taken from reference TRBV5-1 and TRBJ2-3, is KAGVTQTPRYLIKTRGQQVTLSCSPISGHRSVSWYQQTPGQGLQFLFEYFSETQRNKGNFPGRFSGRQFSNSRSEMNVSTLELGDSALYLCASSPEGRTSTDTQYFGPGTRLTVL.

The chain carries TRBV2 and TRBJ2-7; TRBD1 agrees at 9 bases. V lost 2 bases to trimming and J lost 5 bases; unmatched junction nucleotides: 7. Germline loops: CDR1 SNHLY, CDR2 FYNNEI. This CDR3 region has 15 residues. CDR3 nucleotides: TGTGCCAGCAGTGAACTTGGACAGGGGATAGACGAGCAGTACTTC. Translating it yields CASSELGQGIDEQYF.

The genes are TRBV6-1 and TRBJ2-7, with 9 nucleotides matching TRBD1. With V trimmed by 11 bases and J by 3 bases, 8 bases remained unmatched. The CDR3 length is 13 residues. The germline V gene has CDR1 MNHNS and CDR2 SASEGT. The CDR3 reads CAGGQGIGYEQYF. CDR3 DNA sequence: TGTGCCGGAGGACAGGGGATCGGCTACGAGCAGTACTTC.

The rearrangement uses TRBV6-6 and TRBJ1-1; 9 bases align to TRBD1. This CDR3 has 14 amino acids. The germline V gene has CDR1 MNHNY and CDR2 SVGAGI (reference sequence). V shed 6 bases and J 1 base; nucleotides not matched to a gene: 3. The CDR3 loop reads CASSTTGGNTEAFF. As DNA, the CDR3 is TGTGCCAGCAGCACGACAGGGGGGAACACTGAAGCTTTCTTT.

This chain links TRBV5-1 with TRBJ2-5, with D possibly being TRBD2 (5 bases). V was clipped by 7 bases and J by 1 base, with 5 bases between them. This CDR3 region has 11 residues. Germline CDR1 and CDR2: SGHRS and YFSETQ. The DNA for the CDR3 is TGCGCCAGCGGGAGCCAAGAGACCCAGTACTTC. Amino acid sequence: CASGSQETQYF.

The CDR3 sequence is CASSTDRDTEAFF. Written as DNA, the CDR3 is TGTGCCAGCAGCACGGACAGGGACACTGAAGCTTTCTTT. The V call is TRBV9, the J call TRBJ1-1; 8 nucleotides agree with TRBD1. The CDR3 sequence is 13 residues long. Germline V CDR1 and CDR2: SGDLS, YYNGEE. V gave up 4 bases and J gave up 3 bases; unmatched junction bases: 2.

The rearrangement uses TRBV12-5 and TRBJ2-1; 7 bases fit TRBD2. V gave up 1 base and J gave up 1 base; unmatched junction bases: 13. The CDR3 covers 19 residues. Germline-derived CDR1 and CDR2 are LGHNT and FRNRAP. CDR3 sequence (DNA): TGTGCTAGTGGTTTGGAGTCCAGCGGGATACTCTCTTCCTACAATGAGCAGTTCTTC. Protein: CASGLESSGILSSYNEQFF.

The rearrangement links TRBV18 to TRBJ1-5, with D possibly being TRBD1 (6 bases). Germline assignment: CDR1 KGHSH and CDR2 LQKENI. This CDR3 is 16 amino acids long. With 2 bases removed from V and 1 base from J, the gap between germline ends came to 12 bases. The CDR3 is CASSPSGGWSNQPQHF. CDR3 coding DNA: TGTGCCAGCTCACCAAGCGGGGGCTGGAGCAATCAGCCCCAGCATTTT.

About this clone: Sequence at one end of the junction differs from germline and may be a read error. The same CDR3 also results from other DNA sequences found in this sample. The chain combines TRBV5-6 with TRBJ1-1; D ambiguous. The V gene's germline CDR1 is SGHDT and CDR2 YYEEEE. The CDR3 is 12 amino acids. CDR3 loop: CASSLRGTEAFF. The CDR3 bases are TGTGCCAGCAGCTTACGCGGAACTGAGGCTTTTTTT.

This chain uses TRBV27 with TRBJ2-1; 11 bases are a match to TRBD2. CDR1 MNHEY and CDR2 SMNVEV come from the germline V gene (reference sequence). There are 16 residues in the CDR3. With 5 bases clipped from V and 6 bases from J, the junction kept 9 bases outside the gene matches. The CDR3 nucleotides read TGTGCCAGCAGTCAAGACCTAGCGGGAGGTATCAATGAGCAGTTCTTC. Its translation is CASSQDLAGGINEQFF.

The V call is TRBV28, the J call TRBJ2-7; D might be TRBD1 or TRBD2, each matching 6 bases. Trimming cost V 5 bases and J 3 bases, with 14 bases left between them. Germline CDR1 MDHEN, CDR2 SYDVKM. There are 14 residues in the CDR3. The CDR3 region has the DNA TGTGCCAGCAGTACCGCGGGACAACTCTACGAGCAGTACTTC. Translated, it gives CASSTAGQLYEQYF.

This clone was seen only once. The rearrangement joins TRBV29-1 to TRBJ2-1, with D possibly called TRBD1 or TRBD2 (6 bases each). Germline loops: CDR1 SQVTM, CDR2 ANQGSEA. The CDR3 is made up of 16 amino acids. The V and J ends lost 3 bases and 3 bases respectively, with 18 bases between them. As DNA, the CDR3 is TGCAGCGTTGAGGGCGTCTCAGGAGGGGGCTACAATGAGCAGTTCTTC. This sequence encodes CSVEGVSGGGYNEQFF.

The J gene is TRBJ1-4, the V gene TRBV28; tentative D call: TRBD1 (6 bases). Germline lookup yields CDR1 MDHEN and CDR2 SYDVKM. Trimming shortened V by 6 bases and J by 8 bases, and 19 bases separated the two germline ends. There are 15 residues in the CDR3. CDR3 loop: CASSTVGGAGEKLFF. Written as DNA, the CDR3 is TGTGCCAGCAGCACGGTGGGGGGCGCGGGAGAAAAACTGTTTTTT.

V is TRBV9 and J is TRBJ2-1; 8 nucleotides match TRBD1. Germline CDR1 reads SGDLS; CDR2 reads YYNGEE. The J segment lost 6 bases and the V segment lost 3 bases, leaving 11 bases of the junction unmatched. The CDR3 totals 16 residues. CDR3 nucleotides: TGTGCCAGCAGCGGTGACTCAGGACAGGGTGCCAATGAGCAGTTCTTC. Translation: CASSGDSGQGANEQFF.

V is TRBV10-3 and J is TRBJ2-1; 11 bases are a match to TRBD2. The CDR3 covers 16 residues. CDR1 and CDR2 (germline): ENHRY, SYGVKD. Trimming cost V 4 bases and J 6 bases; bases outside gene matches: 8. The CDR3 spells CAISGPGLAGGNEQFF. The CDR3 bases are TGTGCCATCAGTGGACCCGGGCTAGCGGGAGGCAATGAGCAGTTCTTC.

The V call is TRBV9, the J call TRBJ2-7; TRBD2 is a possible D gene (6 bases). V lost 0 bases and J lost 3, with 16 bases in between. Germline V gene lookup returns CDR1 SGDLS and CDR2 YYNGEE. CDR3 length equals 16 residues. The CDR3 DNA sequence: TGTGCCAGCAGCGTAGGATACGGAGCGGGCGGCTACGAGCAGTACTTC. Protein: CASSVGYGAGGYEQYF.

The chain recombines TRBV7-3 with TRBJ2-3; 10 nucleotides agree with TRBD2. The CDR3 extends over 18 amino acids. From germline, CDR1 is SGHTA and CDR2 FQGTGA. J gave up 0 bases and V 5 bases, and 11 bases lay outside the gene matches. The CDR3 DNA sequence: TGTGCCAGCAGCCACCGGACTAGCGGCCGTTCTAGCACAGATACGCAGTATTTT. Translated: CASSHRTSGRSSTDTQYF.

This CDR3 is CASRPSGLAGGGTQYF. The CDR3 DNA follows: TGTGCCAGTAGACCCTCGGGACTAGCGGGAGGGGGTACGCAGTATTTT. The chain couples TRBV19 to TRBJ2-3; 16 bases are shared with TRBD2. The CDR3 consists of 16 residues. The germline gives CDR1 LNHDA, CDR2 SQIVND (reference sequence). After removal of 6 bases from V and 8 bases from J, the junction contained 8 bases not matched to a gene.

J is TRBJ1-6 and V is TRBV3-1 (or the pseudogene TRBV3-2), with TRBD1 identical over 7 bases. This CDR3 has 15 residues. The germline V gene encodes CDR1 LGHDT and CDR2 YNNKEL (reference sequence). The V gene end was trimmed by 0 bases and the J gene end by 7 bases; junction bases not matched to a gene: 3. CDR3 in DNA: TGTGCCAGCAGCCAAGAGACAGGGCCCAATTCACCCCTCCACTTT. Its translation: CASSQETGPNSPLHF.

In its sample, this clone was seen a few times. This chain connects TRBV19 to TRBJ1-6; 9 bases line up with TRBD1. This CDR3 spans 18 amino acids. In germline, CDR1 is LNHDA, CDR2 SQIVND (reference sequence). The trim removed 6 bases at V and 14 bases at J, leaving 23 bases unmatched. The DNA for the CDR3 is TGTGCCAGTAGCCCTTCCCCACCGAAAGGACAGGGGAGACGCACCCTCCACTTT. Its protein is CASSPSPPKGQGRRTLHF. Combining the CDR3 with reference TRBV19 and TRBJ1-6 gives the whole variable domain DGGITQSPKYLFRKEGQNVTLSCEQNLNHDAMYWYRQDPGQGLRLIYYSQIVNDFQKGDIAEGYSVSREKKESFPLTVTSAQKNPTAFYLCASSPSPPKGQGRRTLHFGNGTRLTVT.